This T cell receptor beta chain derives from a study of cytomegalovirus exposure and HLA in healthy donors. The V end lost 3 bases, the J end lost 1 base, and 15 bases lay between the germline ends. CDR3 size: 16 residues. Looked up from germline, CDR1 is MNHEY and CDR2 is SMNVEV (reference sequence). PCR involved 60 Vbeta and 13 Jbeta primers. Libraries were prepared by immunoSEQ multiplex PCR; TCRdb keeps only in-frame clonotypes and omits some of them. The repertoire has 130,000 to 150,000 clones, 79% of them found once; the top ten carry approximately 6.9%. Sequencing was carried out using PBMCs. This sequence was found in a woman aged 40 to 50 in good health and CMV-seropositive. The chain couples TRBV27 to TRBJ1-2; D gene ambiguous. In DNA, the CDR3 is TGTGCCAGCAGTTTTCTTAGCTCCAACCTTAACTATGGCTACACCTTC. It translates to CASSFLSSNLNYGYTF.